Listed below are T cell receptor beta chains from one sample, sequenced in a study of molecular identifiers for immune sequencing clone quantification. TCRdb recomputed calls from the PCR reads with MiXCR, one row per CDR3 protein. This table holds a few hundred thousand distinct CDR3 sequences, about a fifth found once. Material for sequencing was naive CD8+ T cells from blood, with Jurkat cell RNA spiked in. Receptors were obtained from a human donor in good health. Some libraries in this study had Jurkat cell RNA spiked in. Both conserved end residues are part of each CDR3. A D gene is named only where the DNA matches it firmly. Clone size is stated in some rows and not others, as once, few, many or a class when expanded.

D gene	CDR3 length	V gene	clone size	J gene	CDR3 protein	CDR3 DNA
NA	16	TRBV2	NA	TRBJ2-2	CASSGIETGHTGELFF	TGTGCCAGCAGTGGAATAGAGACAGGTCACACCGGGGAGCTGTTTTTT
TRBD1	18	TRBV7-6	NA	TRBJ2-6	CASSGPGTGGGGANVLTF	TGTGCCAGCAGCGGCCCCGGGACAGGGGGCGGGGGGGCCAACGTCCTGACTTTC
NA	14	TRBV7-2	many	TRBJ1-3	CASSPVRSGNTIYF	TGTGCCAGCAGCCCCGTTCGGAGTGGAAACACCATATATTTT
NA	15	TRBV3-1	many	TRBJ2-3	CASSHVHRGTDTQYF	TGTGCCAGCAGCCACGTTCACCGGGGCACAGATACGCAGTATTTT
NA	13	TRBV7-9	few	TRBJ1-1	CASSRFGGTEAFF	TGTGCCAGCAGCCGGTTCGGGGGCACTGAAGCTTTCTTT
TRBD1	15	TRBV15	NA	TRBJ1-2	CATSRDRGTGRGYTF	TGTGCCACCAGCAGAGATCGGGGGACAGGGAGAGGCTACACCTTC
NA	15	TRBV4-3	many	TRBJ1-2	CASSQYRDGNYGYTF	TGCGCCAGCAGCCAGTACCGGGACGGTAACTATGGCTACACCTTC
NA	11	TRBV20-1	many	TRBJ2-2	CSAMRTGELFF	TGCAGTGCTATGAGGACCGGGGAGCTGTTTTTT
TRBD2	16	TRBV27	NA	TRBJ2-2	CASSGLARVRTGELFF	TGTGCCAGCAGCGGACTAGCGAGAGTTCGCACCGGGGAGCTGTTTTTT
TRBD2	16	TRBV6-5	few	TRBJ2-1	CASSSSLAGAPNEQFF	TGTGCCAGCAGTTCCTCCCTAGCGGGAGCCCCCAATGAGCAGTTCTTC
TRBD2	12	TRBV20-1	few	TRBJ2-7	CSATGLYLEQYF	TGCAGTGCTACGGGACTATATCTCGAGCAGTACTTC
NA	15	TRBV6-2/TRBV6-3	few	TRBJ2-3	CASSYLAELTDTQYF	TGTGCCAGCAGTTACTTGGCAGAGTTGACAGATACGCAGTATTTT
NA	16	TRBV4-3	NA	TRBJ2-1	CASSQDLWSSYNEQFF	TGCGCCAGCAGCCAAGATTTGTGGAGCTCCTACAATGAGCAGTTCTTC
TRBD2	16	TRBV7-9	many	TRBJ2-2	CASSLSAGGNTGELFF	TGTGCCAGCAGCTTATCCGCGGGAGGAAACACCGGGGAGCTGTTTTTT
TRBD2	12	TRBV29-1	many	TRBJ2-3	CSVIRGDDTQYF	TGCAGCGTTATCCGGGGGGATGATACGCAGTATTTT
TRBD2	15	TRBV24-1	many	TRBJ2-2	CATSGRAIGTGELFF	TGTGCCACAAGCGGGAGGGCCATCGGCACCGGGGAGCTGTTTTTT
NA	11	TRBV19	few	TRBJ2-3	CASLGSDTQYF	TGTGCCAGTTTGGGTTCAGATACGCAGTATTTT
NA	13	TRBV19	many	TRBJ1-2	CASSIYQGDGYTF	TGTGCCAGTAGTATTTACCAGGGCGACGGCTACACCTTC
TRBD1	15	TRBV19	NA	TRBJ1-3	CASSGDRGSGNTIYF	TGTGCCAGTAGTGGGGACAGGGGATCTGGAAACACCATATATTTT
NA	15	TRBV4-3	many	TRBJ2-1	CASSQDEGRGRSQFF	TGCGCCAGCAGCCAAGATGAGGGCAGGGGAAGATCTCAGTTCTTC
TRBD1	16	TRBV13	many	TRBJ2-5	CASSLKDRGYQETQYF	TGTGCCAGCAGCCTAAAGGACAGGGGGTACCAAGAGACCCAGTACTTC
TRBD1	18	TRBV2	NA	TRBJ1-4	CASSESGTAGGTNEKLFF	TGTGCCAGCAGTGAATCGGGGACAGCTGGGGGAACTAATGAAAAACTGTTTTTT
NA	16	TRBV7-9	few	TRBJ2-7	CASSLATASEYYEQYF	TGTGCCAGCAGCTTAGCCACGGCTAGCGAGTACTACGAGCAGTACTTC
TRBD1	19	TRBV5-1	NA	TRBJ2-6	CAGSPHSGQAVSGANVLTF	TGCGCCGGCAGCCCGCATTCGGGACAGGCTGTCTCTGGGGCCAACGTCCTGACTTTC
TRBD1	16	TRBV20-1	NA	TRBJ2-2	CSARDFQGAETGELFF	TGCAGTGCTAGAGATTTTCAGGGGGCTGAGACCGGGGAGCTGTTTTTT
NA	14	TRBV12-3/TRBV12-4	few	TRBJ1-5	CASTPGLPDQPQHF	TGTGCCAGCACCCCAGGACTCCCCGATCAGCCCCAGCATTTT
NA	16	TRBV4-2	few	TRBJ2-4	CASSQGLAKAKNIQYF	TGTGCCAGCAGCCAGGGATTAGCTAAAGCCAAAAACATTCAGTACTTC
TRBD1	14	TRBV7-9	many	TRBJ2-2	CASQTGGYTGELFF	TGTGCCAGCCAGACAGGGGGCTACACCGGGGAGCTGTTTTTT
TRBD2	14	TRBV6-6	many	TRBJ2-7	CASSYVAGVFEQYF	TGTGCCAGCAGTTACGTGGCGGGAGTATTCGAGCAGTACTTC
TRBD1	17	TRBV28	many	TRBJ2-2	CASSLNPDRGNTGELFF	TGTGCCAGCAGTTTAAACCCGGACAGGGGGAACACCGGGGAGCTGTTTTTT
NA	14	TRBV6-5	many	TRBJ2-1	CASSSPERLGEQFF	TGTGCCAGCAGTTCCCCGGAGCGCCTTGGGGAGCAGTTCTTC
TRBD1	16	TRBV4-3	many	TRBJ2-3	CASSQDMDRATDTQYF	TGCGCCAGCAGCCAAGATATGGACAGGGCCACAGATACGCAGTATTTT
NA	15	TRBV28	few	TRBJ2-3	CASTDRFGSTDTQYF	TGTGCCAGCACGGACAGATTCGGGAGCACAGATACGCAGTATTTT
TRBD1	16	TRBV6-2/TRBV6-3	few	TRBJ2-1	CASSYFRQGVNNEQFF	TGTGCCAGCAGTTACTTTCGACAGGGGGTAAATAATGAGCAGTTCTTC
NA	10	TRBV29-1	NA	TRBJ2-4	CCVGASVQYF	TGCTGCGTTGGGGCGTCCGTTCAGTACTTC
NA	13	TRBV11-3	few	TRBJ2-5	CASSVRGQETQYF	TGTGCCAGCAGCGTAAGGGGGCAAGAGACCCAGTACTTC
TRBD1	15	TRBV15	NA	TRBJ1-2	CATSRTRTGEIGYTF	TGTGCCACCAGCAGAACCAGGACAGGGGAGATCGGCTACACCTTC
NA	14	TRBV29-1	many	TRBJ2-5	CSVPTDWGQETQYF	TGCAGCGTTCCGACAGACTGGGGCCAAGAGACCCAGTACTTC
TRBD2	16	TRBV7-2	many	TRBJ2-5	CASSVGLAFFQETQYF	TGTGCCAGCAGCGTCGGACTAGCCTTTTTCCAAGAGACCCAGTACTTC
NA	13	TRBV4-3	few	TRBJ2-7	CASSQEKGDEQYF	TGCGCCAGCAGCCAAGAAAAGGGAGACGAGCAGTACTTC
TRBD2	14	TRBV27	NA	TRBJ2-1	CASSPGLAIHEQFF	TGTGCCAGCAGCCCGGGACTAGCTATCCATGAGCAGTTCTTC
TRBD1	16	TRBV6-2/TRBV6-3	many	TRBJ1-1	CASSYPPGTGNTEAFF	TGTGCCAGCAGTTACCCACCCGGGACAGGGAACACTGAAGCTTTCTTT
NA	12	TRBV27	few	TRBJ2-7	CASSSGALEQYF	TGTGCCAGCAGTTCGGGAGCATTGGAGCAGTACTTC
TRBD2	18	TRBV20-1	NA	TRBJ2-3	CSARDSPRLAASTDTQYF	TGCAGTGCTAGAGATTCCCCGAGACTAGCGGCTAGCACAGATACGCAGTATTTT
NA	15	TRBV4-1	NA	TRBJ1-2	CASSQEGGPGYGCTF	TGCGCCAGCAGCCAAGAAGGGGGGCCAGGCTATGGCTGCACCTTC
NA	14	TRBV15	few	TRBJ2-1	CATSTGPQSTEQFF	TGTGCCACCAGCACAGGGCCTCAAAGCACTGAGCAGTTCTTC
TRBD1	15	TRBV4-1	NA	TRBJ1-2	CASSQERTGNYGYTF	TGCGCCAGCAGCCAAGAGAGGACAGGGAACTATGGCTACACCTTC
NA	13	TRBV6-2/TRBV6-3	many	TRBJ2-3	CASSYISTDTQYF	TGTGCCAGCAGTTACATCAGCACAGATACGCAGTATTTT
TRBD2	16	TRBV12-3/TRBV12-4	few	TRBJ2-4	CASSQTSGGNKNIQYF	TGTGCCAGCAGCCAGACTAGCGGGGGGAACAAAAACATTCAGTACTTC
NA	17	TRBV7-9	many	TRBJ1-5	CASSLAGDPYSNQPQHF	TGTGCCAGCAGCTTAGCAGGAGACCCTTATAGCAATCAGCCCCAGCATTTT